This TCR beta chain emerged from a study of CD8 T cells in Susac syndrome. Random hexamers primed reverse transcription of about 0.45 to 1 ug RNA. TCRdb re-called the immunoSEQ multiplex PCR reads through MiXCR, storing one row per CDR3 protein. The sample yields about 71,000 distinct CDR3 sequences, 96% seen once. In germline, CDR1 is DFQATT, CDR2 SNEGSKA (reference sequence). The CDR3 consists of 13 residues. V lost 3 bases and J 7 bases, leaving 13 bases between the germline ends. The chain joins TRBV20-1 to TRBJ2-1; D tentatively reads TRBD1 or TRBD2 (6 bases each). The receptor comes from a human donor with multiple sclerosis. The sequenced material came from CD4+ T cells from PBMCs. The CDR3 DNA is TGCAGTGCTAGCGGGGGCCGGGCAAATGAGCAGTTCTTC. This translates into CSASGGRANEQFF.